The clone carrying this T cell receptor beta chain has just a few counts. Its target is not known. This entry comes from a study of human T cells and chemical hapten exposure. In the study overall: Per-sample TCR yields varied mainly from small pooled library volume differences. Whole-study findings and limits: There was no change with DPC sensitization in TCRs above 1 in 1000 frequency.

As to time point: healthy volunteer bleed at 6 weeks. Total RNA was extracted from unfractionated whole blood. It was the library that attached unique molecular identifiers to individual cDNA molecules. Original processing methods: Ranging from about 20,000 to 750,000, TCR counts per sample had a median value of roughly 96,000. TCRdb used MiXCR to reprocess the RACE reads, holding one entry per CDR3 protein. TCRdb's processing, not the study's, gives the V and J calls here. The sample comprises roughly 80,000 distinct CDR3 sequences, about 9.2% of which are singletons, and about 1.8% rests with the top ten. J gave up 1 base and V 5 bases, and 6 bases lay outside the gene matches. The CDR3 consists of 15 residues.

This TCR was recovered from a female donor in good health. Some clones in this sample may be carry-over from other donors' samples. Sequences were obtained from whole blood. V gene TRBV12-3 or TRBV12-4 combines with J gene TRBJ2-7; TRBD1 aligns across 9 bases. CDR3 sequence (DNA): TGTGCCAGCAGTCTAAGACAGGGGGTATCCTACGAGCAGTACTTC. It is translated as CASSLRQGVSYEQYF.